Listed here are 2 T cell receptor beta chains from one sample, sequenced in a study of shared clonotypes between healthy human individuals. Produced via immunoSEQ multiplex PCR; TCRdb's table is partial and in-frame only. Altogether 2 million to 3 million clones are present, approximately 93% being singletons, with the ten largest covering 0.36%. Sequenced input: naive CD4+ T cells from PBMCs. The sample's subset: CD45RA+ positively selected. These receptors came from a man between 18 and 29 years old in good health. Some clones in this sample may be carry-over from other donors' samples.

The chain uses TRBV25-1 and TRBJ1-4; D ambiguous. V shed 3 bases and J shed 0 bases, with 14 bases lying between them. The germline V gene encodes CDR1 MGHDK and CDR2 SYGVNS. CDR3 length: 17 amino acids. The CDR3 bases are TGTGCCAGCAGTGACACGACTATCTCCACAACTAATGAAAAACTGTTTTTT. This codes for CASSDTTISTTNEKLFF.

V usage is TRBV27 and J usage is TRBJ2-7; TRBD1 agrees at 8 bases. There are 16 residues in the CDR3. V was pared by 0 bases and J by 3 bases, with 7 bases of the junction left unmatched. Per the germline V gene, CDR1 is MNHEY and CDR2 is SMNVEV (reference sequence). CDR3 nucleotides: TGTGCCAGCAGTTTATCATCCTGGACAGGGTTCTACGAGCAGTACTTC. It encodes CASSLSSWTGFYEQYF.